The 11 T cell receptor beta chains given below trace back to one sample, sequenced in a study of blood T cell repertoires in COVID-19. Sequencing used immunoSEQ multiplex PCR; TCRdb keeps in-frame clones, though not all of them. This sample yields around 230,000 clones, of which approximately 84% are seen a single time; approximately 16% belongs to the top ten. The specimen was PBMCs or T cells enriched from blood (not recorded which). All receptors derive from a man aged 35 to 55 who had recovered from COVID-19.

The chain combines TRBV6-8 with TRBJ2-3; a possible D gene is TRBD2 (5 bases). The CDR3 contains 14 residues. V gave up 4 bases and J gave up 9 bases, with 17 bases separating them. In germline, CDR1 is MNHGY, CDR2 SAAAGT. For the CDR3, the DNA is TGTGCCAGCAGTTCCCAAGGGTCACTAGACACGCAGTATTTT. Its translation: CASSSQGSLDTQYF.

The rearrangement links TRBV10-1 to TRBJ2-5; weak D call: TRBD1 (6 bases). Germline V gene data show CDR1 as WNHNN and CDR2 as SYGVQD (reference sequence). The CDR3 covers 13 residues. Trimming cost V 4 bases and J 7 bases, with 13 bases left between them. The CDR3 loop reads CASSAGAQGTQYF. In DNA form, the CDR3 reads TGCGCCAGCAGTGCAGGGGCGCAGGGGACCCAGTACTTC.

This clone was observed once. This chain uses TRBV7-3 with TRBJ2-3; TRBD2 matches at 14 bases. This CDR3 is 16 amino acids long. V shed 6 bases, J shed 2 bases, and the junction held 4 bases outside the gene matches. Germline CDR1 is SGHTA and CDR2 is FQGTGA. In DNA, the CDR3 is TGTGCCAGCAGAGAGACTAGCGGGAGGGCCACAGATACGCAGTATTTT. Protein sequence: CASRETSGRATDTQYF.

The chain joins TRBV12-3 or TRBV12-4 to TRBJ2-7; tentative D call: TRBD2 (5 bases). The CDR3 sequence is 12 residues long. The germline V and J ends were trimmed by 4 bases and 3 bases, with 7 bases remaining between them. CDR3 residues: CASSWRVYEQYF. As DNA, the CDR3 is TGTGCCAGCAGTTGGCGGGTCTACGAGCAGTACTTC.

This clone occurred a few times. The V call is TRBV4-1, the J call TRBJ1-2, with 7 positions matching TRBD1. Per the germline V gene, CDR1 is MGHRA and CDR2 is YSYEKL. This CDR3 has 15 residues. The trim removed 0 bases at V and 2 bases at J, leaving 3 bases unmatched. Here the CDR3 reads CASSQEGQANYGYTF. In nucleotides, the CDR3 is TGCGCCAGCAGCCAAGAAGGACAGGCCAACTATGGCTACACCTTC.

The gene calls are TRBV28 and TRBJ2-4; 7 nucleotides line up with TRBD2. The length of the CDR3 is 14 residues. The germline CDR1 and CDR2 sequences are MDHEN and SYDVKM. V lost 3 bases to trimming and J lost 4 bases; unmatched junction nucleotides: 3. The CDR3 here is CASSLAGVKNIQYF. CDR3 in DNA: TGTGCCAGCAGTTTGGCGGGGGTAAAAAACATTCAGTACTTC.

J is TRBJ2-3 and V is TRBV11-2; D is ambiguous. The CDR3 loop spans 12 amino acids. Germline lookup yields CDR1 SGHAT and CDR2 FQNNGV. Trimming took 4 bases from V and 6 from J, leaving 8 bases between them. The CDR3 DNA reads as TGTGCCAGCAGCTCAGAGCGTGATACGCAGTATTTT. Encoded protein: CASSSERDTQYF.

This clone was found a few times. V is TRBV24-1 and J is TRBJ2-3; no clear D gene. This CDR3 spans 13 amino acids. Germline loops: CDR1 KGHDR, CDR2 SFDVKD. V was shortened by 7 bases and J by 3 bases, with 10 bases between the two germline ends. CDR3 protein: CATRSHQTDTQYF. Here the CDR3 DNA reads TGTGCCACCAGGTCCCACCAGACAGATACGCAGTATTTT.

This chain connects TRBV30 to TRBJ2-3; D unresolved. The germline V gene has CDR1 GTSNPN and CDR2 SVGIG (reference sequence). V was cut by 0 bases and J by 6 bases, with 7 bases left in between. The CDR3 is 12 amino acids. CDR3 DNA: TGTGCCTGGAGTGTAGACGGGGATACGCAGTATTTT. Protein product: CAWSVDGDTQYF.

V gene TRBV6-1 combines with J gene TRBJ2-4; no firm D call. Trimming pared 0 bases from V and 6 bases from J, leaving 6 bases between. This CDR3 region has 13 residues. In germline, CDR1 is MNHNS, CDR2 SASEGT. DNA of the CDR3: TGTGCCAGCAGTGAAGCGGGCGCAAACATTCAGTACTTC. Its protein product is CASSEAGANIQYF.

This rearrangement joins TRBV5-1 to TRBJ2-3; D remains unclear. This CDR3 comprises 16 residues. The germline V gene has CDR1 SGHRS and CDR2 YFSETQ. The V gene lost 4 bases and the J gene lost 0 bases, with 15 bases spanning the gap. The CDR3 region has the DNA TGCGCCAGCAGCAGTTTGACTTCAGCTAGCACAGATACGCAGTATTTT. Amino acid sequence: CASSSLTSASTDTQYF. Full variable domain (outside the CDR3, taken from reference TRBV5-1 and TRBJ2-3): KAGVTQTPRYLIKTRGQQVTLSCSPISGHRSVSWYQQTPGQGLQFLFEYFSETQRNKGNFPGRFSGRQFSNSRSEMNVSTLELGDSALYLCASSSLTSASTDTQYFGPGTRLTVL.